This paragraph covers one T cell receptor beta chain sequence. Its antigen is as yet unknown. This entry comes from a study of cytomegalovirus exposure and HLA in healthy donors. CDR3 length equals 15 residues. The germline gives CDR1 MDHEN, CDR2 SYDVKM. The V and J ends lost 8 bases and 0 bases respectively, with 14 bases between them. The study's findings and limits: The number of N-insertions in an Asian-associated ancestry cluster was reportedly below the approximately 680-donor mean in a later analysis. It was reported that TCR beta sequences correctly inferred the HLA-A and HLA-B alleles for most subjects.

60 Vbeta and 13 Jbeta primers were used in PCR. Here immunoSEQ multiplex PCR was the method, and the copy in TCRdb shows in-frame clones only, minus some. The sample has under 200,000 clones; roughly 79% are singletons. The sample taken for sequencing was PBMCs. The receptor was derived from a woman aged 25 to 39 in good health and CMV-seropositive. This chain joins TRBV28 and TRBJ1-3, with a tentative D call TRBD1 (5 bases). The DNA of the CDR3 is TGTGCCAGCCGCTCTCGACAGAGCTCTGGAAACACCATATATTTT. Translated: CASRSRQSSGNTIYF.